Shown below are 25 T cell receptor beta chains from a single sample sequenced in a study of T cell clusters in autoimmune cytopenias. TRB was amplified from approximately 230 ng of peripheral blood genomic DNA per sample. TRB was amplified by touch-down multiplex PCR, primer pools A and B combined. TCRdb reprocessed the multiplex PCR reads, with one entry per CDR3 protein and no DNA. The clone table shows under 6,500 distinct CDR3 sequences, with the ten largest holding approximately 20%. This sample was also put to use in a study of T cell repertoires in aging, cancer and after chemotherapy.

Sequences were obtained from peripheral blood. Receptor source: a human donor in good health.

This clonotype is identified as medium-sized from frequency. The chain carries TRBV29-1 and TRBJ2-7. Germline V gene sequence: CDR1 SQVTM, CDR2 ANQGSEA. This CDR3 is built from 12 residues. CDR3: CSVLGSTYEQYF.

This clonotype shows up as medium-sized by frequency. This chain joins TRBV6-5 and TRBJ2-5; as DNA is missing, the TRBD1 call by TCRdb cannot be tested. CDR1 is MNHEY, CDR2 SVGAGI, per germline. The CDR3 runs to 12 residues. The CDR3 sequence: CASSQGWETQYF.

By frequency, this clonotype is medium-sized (0.01 to 0.1%). V gene TRBV6-1 combines with J gene TRBJ2-2; with no DNA, the TCRdb D assignment of TRBD2 cannot be verified. CDR1 and CDR2 (germline): MNHNS, SASEGT. CDR3 length: 19 residues. The CDR3: CASSENSSGGSLYTGELFF.

Judged by frequency, this clonotype is medium-sized. The chain combines TRBV19 with TRBJ2-1. The CDR3 length is 13 residues. The V gene's germline CDR1 is LNHDA and CDR2 SQIVND (reference sequence). CDR3 sequence reads: CASSPQVGSMGFF.

The chain joins TRBV7-2 to TRBJ2-1; the TCRdb call, TRBD2, lacks DNA for checking. Germline lookup yields CDR1 SGHTA and CDR2 FQGNSA. CDR3 length: 12 residues. The CDR3 reads CASSYPGLRLFF.

The chain joins TRBV28 to TRBJ1-5; TCRdb's D gene call, TRBD1, goes unchecked for lack of DNA. This CDR3 has 14 amino acids. Germline V gives CDR1 MDHEN, CDR2 SYDVKM. Here the CDR3 reads CASSYHGHNQPQHF.

The chain employs TRBV2 and TRBJ2-2; TCRdb proposes TRBD1, but this gene call is untestable without DNA. Germline CDR1 and CDR2: SNHLY and FYNNEI. The CDR3 length is 15 residues. CDR3: CASRSTGAGTGELFF.

The chain joins TRBV28 to TRBJ1-6; lacking DNA, the TRBD1 call made by TCRdb goes unchecked. Germline-derived CDR1 and CDR2 are MDHEN and SYDVKM. The CDR3 is 12 residues long. CDR3 sequence: CASDSGGPPLHF.

Considering frequency, this clonotype is medium-sized (0.01 to 0.1%). CDR3 region: CASSYTSGLAGTRGTQYF. The rearrangement uses TRBV6-6 and TRBJ2-5; checking the TCRdb D call of TRBD2 is not possible without DNA. The CDR3 runs 18 residues. Germline V gene sequence: CDR1 MNHNY, CDR2 SVGAGI (reference sequence).

The chain uses TRBV5-1 and TRBJ2-5; TCRdb indicates TRBD1, and absent DNA this call remains unverified. Germline CDR1 SGHRS, CDR2 YFSETQ. The CDR3 totals 14 residues. CDR3 amino acids: CASKLGGGRETQYF. The full variable domain, rest sourced from reference TRBV5-1 and TRBJ2-5, is KAGVTQTPRYLIKTRGQQVTLSCSPISGHRSVSWYQQTPGQGLQFLFEYFSETQRNKGNFPGRFSGRQFSNSRSEMNVSTLELGDSALYLCASKLGGGRETQYFGPGTRLLVL.

The chain is built from TRBV6-2 or TRBV6-3 and TRBJ1-1. CDR3 length: 13 residues. Germline V gives CDR1 MNHEY, CDR2 SVGEGT. This CDR3 reads CASSVDMNTEAFF.

This clonotype ranks as medium-sized in terms of frequency. J is TRBJ2-1 and V is TRBV19. The CDR3 totals 13 residues. Germline V gene sequence: CDR1 LNHDA, CDR2 SQIVND (reference sequence). CDR3 sequence reads: CASSIALTGEQFF.

This clonotype is classed as medium-sized by frequency. The chain is built from TRBV27 and TRBJ1-2; the D call from TCRdb, TRBD1, cannot be confirmed without DNA. CDR1 and CDR2 (germline): MNHEY, SMNVEV (reference sequence). The CDR3 consists of 13 residues. CDR3 in amino acids: CASSREGADGYTF.

The V gene is TRBV24-1, the J gene TRBJ1-2; TCRdb gives TRBD1 as the D gene, but with no DNA this cannot be confirmed. CDR1 is KGHDR and CDR2 is SFDVKD in the germline V gene. The CDR3 spans 14 residues. The CDR3 here is CATSEGTGNYGYTF.

In terms of frequency, this clonotype is medium-sized. The chain has TRBV5-6 and TRBJ2-1; TCRdb names TRBD2, which stays unverified in the absence of DNA. Germline CDR1 and CDR2: SGHDT and YYEEEE. The CDR3 spans 17 residues. CDR3 residues: CASSLARLAGENNEQFF. Together with reference TRBV5-6 and TRBJ2-1, the CDR3 gives the full variable domain: DAGVTQSPTHLIKTRGQQVTLRCSPKSGHDTVSWYQQALGQGPQFIFQYYEEEERQRGNFPDRFSGHQFPNYSSELNVNALLLGDSALYLCASSLARLAGENNEQFFGPGTRLTVL.

The chain links TRBV4-1 to TRBJ2-5; TCRdb designates TRBD1, a call that cannot be tested without DNA. Germline V gene sequence: CDR1 MGHRA, CDR2 YSYEKL. CDR3 length equals 15 residues. The CDR3 sequence: CASSRPGQGRETQYF.

V gene TRBV14 combines with J gene TRBJ2-4; the D call from TCRdb, TRBD2, cannot be confirmed without DNA. From germline, CDR1 is SGHDN and CDR2 FVKESK. The CDR3 consists of 17 residues. This chain's CDR3 is CASSQTSGGLAKNIQYF.

This clonotype is medium-sized by frequency. The chain uses TRBV19 and TRBJ2-6; without DNA, the TCRdb call of TRBD1 cannot be checked. The germline gives CDR1 LNHDA, CDR2 SQIVND (reference sequence). This CDR3 is built from 17 residues. CDR3 region: CASSTGTTSSGANVLTF. Together with reference TRBV19 and TRBJ2-6, the CDR3 gives the full variable domain: DGGITQSPKYLFRKEGQNVTLSCEQNLNHDAMYWYRQDPGQGLRLIYYSQIVNDFQKGDIAEGYSVSREKKESFPLTVTSAQKNPTAFYLCASSTGTTSSGANVLTFGAGSRLTVL.

This clonotype ranks as medium-sized in terms of frequency. V is TRBV19 and J is TRBJ2-3; TCRdb's D call of TRBD1 is untestable without DNA. This CDR3 has 15 amino acids. CDR1 is LNHDA, CDR2 SQIVND, per germline (reference sequence). This CDR3 reads CASSNAGVGTDTQYF.

The chain has TRBV30 and TRBJ2-2; TCRdb's D call, TRBD1, is unchecked because there is no DNA. The CDR3 runs 14 residues. Germline CDR1 and CDR2: GTSNPN and SVGIG (reference sequence). This CDR3 is CAWSWGVNTGELFF.

This clonotype ranks as medium-sized in terms of frequency. The V gene is TRBV6-5, the J gene TRBJ2-2. The germline CDR1 and CDR2 sequences are MNHEY and SVGAGI. The CDR3 extends over 15 amino acids. CDR3 protein: CASSYRFSNTGELFF.

Judged by frequency, this clonotype is medium-sized. The chain uses TRBV30 and TRBJ1-2; TCRdb's D call, TRBD1, is unchecked because there is no DNA. Germline lookup yields CDR1 GTSNPN and CDR2 SVGIG (reference sequence). The CDR3 loop spans 13 amino acids. The CDR3 protein is CAWSVPGDYGYTF.

This rearrangement joins TRBV20-1 to TRBJ1-5. Germline V CDR1 and CDR2: DFQATT, SNEGSKA (reference sequence). The CDR3 length is 12 residues. The CDR3 here is CSARVGGEPQHF.

V gene TRBV14 combines with J gene TRBJ2-5. The CDR3 length is 16 residues. Per the germline V gene, CDR1 is SGHDN and CDR2 is FVKESK. The CDR3 sequence is CASSQVLAFFQETQYF.

This sequence joins TRBV5-1 and TRBJ1-6; TCRdb outputs TRBD1, but without DNA this stays unchecked. This CDR3 comprises 16 residues. In germline, CDR1 is SGHRS, CDR2 YFSETQ. CDR3 amino acids: CASSLEVGAGNSPLHF.